This T cell receptor beta chain was identified in a study of T cells in Graves' hyperthyroidism and ophthalmopathy. This clonotype was found many times. The source material, RNA transcripts, was used to amplify TCR beta CDR3 regions. The study used the HTBI primer set for a first-round RT-PCR of the TCR CDR3. TCRdb called the multiplex PCR reads again in MiXCR, with one record for every CDR3 protein. The sample carries 600,000 or so distinct CDR3 sequences, about 14% recorded once. Ophthalmopathy cases scored 3 or more on the Clinical Activity Score and 4 or more on NOSPECS grade, with duration below 3 months. Clinical symptoms, serum thyroxine, TRAb, thyroid ultrasound and orbital computed tomography established diagnosis. Germline V gene sequence: CDR1 MNHEY, CDR2 SVGAGI. This CDR3 comprises 14 residues. V lost 0 bases, J lost 9 bases, and 14 bases lay in between.

The clonotype originates from a woman between 45 and 65 years old with Graves' ophthalmopathy. The chain has TRBV6-5 and TRBJ1-2, with D hard to call. Sequenced: blood. The CDR3 is CASSYSSPSQSYTF. The CDR3 DNA sequence: TGTGCCAGCAGTTACTCTTCCCCAAGTCAGAGCTACACCTTC.